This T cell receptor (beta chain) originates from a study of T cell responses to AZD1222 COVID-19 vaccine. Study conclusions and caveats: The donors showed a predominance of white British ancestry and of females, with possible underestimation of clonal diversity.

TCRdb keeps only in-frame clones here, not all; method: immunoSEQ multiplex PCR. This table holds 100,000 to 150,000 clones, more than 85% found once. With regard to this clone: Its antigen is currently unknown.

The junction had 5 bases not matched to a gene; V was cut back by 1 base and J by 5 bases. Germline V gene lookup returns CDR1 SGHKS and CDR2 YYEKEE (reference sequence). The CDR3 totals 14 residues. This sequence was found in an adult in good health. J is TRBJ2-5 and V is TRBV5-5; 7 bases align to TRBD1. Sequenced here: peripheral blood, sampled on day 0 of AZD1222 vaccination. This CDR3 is CASSLRQGGETQYF. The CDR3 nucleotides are TGTGCCAGCAGCTTGAGACAGGGCGGCGAGACCCAGTACTTC.